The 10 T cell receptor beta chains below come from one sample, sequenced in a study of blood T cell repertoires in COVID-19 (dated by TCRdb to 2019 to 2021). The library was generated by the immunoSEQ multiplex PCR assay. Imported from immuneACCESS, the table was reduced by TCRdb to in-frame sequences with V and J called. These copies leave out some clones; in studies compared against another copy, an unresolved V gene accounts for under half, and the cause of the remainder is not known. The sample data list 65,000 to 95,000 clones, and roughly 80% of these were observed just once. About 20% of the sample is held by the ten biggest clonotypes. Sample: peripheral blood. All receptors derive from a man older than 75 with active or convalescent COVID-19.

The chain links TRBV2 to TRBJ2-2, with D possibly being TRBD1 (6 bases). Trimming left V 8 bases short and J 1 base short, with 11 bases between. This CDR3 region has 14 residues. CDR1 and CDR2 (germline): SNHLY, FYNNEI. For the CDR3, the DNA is TGTGCCAGCCAATGGGGACAGAACACCGGGGAGCTGTTTTTT. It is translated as CASQWGQNTGELFF.

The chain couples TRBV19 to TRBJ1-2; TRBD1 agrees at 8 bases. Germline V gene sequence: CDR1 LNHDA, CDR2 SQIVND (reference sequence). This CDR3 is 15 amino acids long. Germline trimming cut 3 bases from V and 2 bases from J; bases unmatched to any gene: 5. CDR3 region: CASSMGTGSNYGYTF. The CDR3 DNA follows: TGTGCCAGTAGTATGGGGACAGGTTCAAACTATGGCTACACCTTC.

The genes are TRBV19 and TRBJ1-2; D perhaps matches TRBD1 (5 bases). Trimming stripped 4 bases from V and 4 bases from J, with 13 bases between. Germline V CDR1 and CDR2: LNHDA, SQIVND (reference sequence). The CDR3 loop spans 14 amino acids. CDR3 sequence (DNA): TGTGCCAGTAGTACGGGGGTCGCAGGCTATGGCTACACCTTC. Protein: CASSTGVAGYGYTF.

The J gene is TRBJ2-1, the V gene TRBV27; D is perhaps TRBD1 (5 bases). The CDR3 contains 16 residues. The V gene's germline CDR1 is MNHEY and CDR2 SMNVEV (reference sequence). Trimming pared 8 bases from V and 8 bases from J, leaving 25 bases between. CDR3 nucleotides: TGTGCCAGCCGCCCGATCCAGATCAATTCAGGGTATGAGCAGTTCTTC. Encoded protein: CASRPIQINSGYEQFF.

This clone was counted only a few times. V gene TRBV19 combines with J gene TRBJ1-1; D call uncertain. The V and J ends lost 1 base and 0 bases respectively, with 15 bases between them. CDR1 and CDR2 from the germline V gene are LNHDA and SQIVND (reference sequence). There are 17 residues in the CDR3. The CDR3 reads CASSIGFGSYMNTEAFF. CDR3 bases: TGTGCCAGTAGTATAGGATTCGGGAGCTACATGAACACTGAAGCTTTCTTT. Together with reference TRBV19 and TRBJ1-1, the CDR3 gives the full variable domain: DGGITQSPKYLFRKEGQNVTLSCEQNLNHDAMYWYRQDPGQGLRLIYYSQIVNDFQKGDIAEGYSVSREKKESFPLTVTSAQKNPTAFYLCASSIGFGSYMNTEAFFGQGTRLTVV.

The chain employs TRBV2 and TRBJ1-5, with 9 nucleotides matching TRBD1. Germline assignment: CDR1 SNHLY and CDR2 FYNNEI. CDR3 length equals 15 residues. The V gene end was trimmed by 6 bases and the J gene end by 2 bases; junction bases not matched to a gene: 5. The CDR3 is CASSGQGLGNQPQHF. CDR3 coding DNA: TGTGCCAGCAGCGGACAGGGGTTGGGCAATCAGCCCCAGCATTTT.

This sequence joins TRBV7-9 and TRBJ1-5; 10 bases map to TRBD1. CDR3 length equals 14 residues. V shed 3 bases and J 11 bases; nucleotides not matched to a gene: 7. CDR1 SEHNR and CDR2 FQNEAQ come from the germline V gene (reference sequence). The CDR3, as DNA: TGTGCCAGCAGCTTTCCGGGACAGGGGAGTGCCCAGCATTTT. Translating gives CASSFPGQGSAQHF.

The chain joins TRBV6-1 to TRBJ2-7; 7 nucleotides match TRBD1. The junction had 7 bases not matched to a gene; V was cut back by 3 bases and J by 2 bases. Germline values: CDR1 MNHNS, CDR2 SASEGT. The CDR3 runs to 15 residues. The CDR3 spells CASSEPGQSPYEQYV. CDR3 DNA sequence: TGTGCCAGCAGTGAGCCGGGACAGAGCCCCTACGAGCAGTACGTC.

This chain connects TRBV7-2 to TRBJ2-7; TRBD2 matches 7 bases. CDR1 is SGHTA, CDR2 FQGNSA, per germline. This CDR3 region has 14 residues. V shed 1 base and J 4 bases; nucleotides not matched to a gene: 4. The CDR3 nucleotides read TGTGCCAGCAGCTTAGTTGCGGGAGAATACGAGCAGTACGTC. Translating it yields CASSLVAGEYEQYV.

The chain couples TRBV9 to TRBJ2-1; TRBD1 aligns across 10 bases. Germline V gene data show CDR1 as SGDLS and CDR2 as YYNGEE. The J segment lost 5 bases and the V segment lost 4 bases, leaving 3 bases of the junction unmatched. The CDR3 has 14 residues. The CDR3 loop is CASSPGQGDNEQFF. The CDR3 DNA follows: TGTGCCAGCAGCCCTGGACAGGGGGACAATGAGCAGTTCTTC.